The 25 T cell receptor beta chains reported below all come from one sample, sequenced in a study of T cell repertoires in cytomegalovirus infection. Using its own MiXCR run on the reads, TCRdb lists one record per CDR3 protein. In the table there are 570,000 or so distinct CDR3 sequences, approximately 40% of which are singletons. The antigens for these receptors are not known. The sample was cultured PBMCs, taken from culture after CMV antigen stimulation. These receptors came from a human donor in good health (CMV status not recorded). Some clones in this sample may be carry-over from other donors' samples.

V and J are TRBV4-1 and TRBJ2-1, with D unresolved. The CDR3 spans 12 residues. CDR1 is MGHRA, CDR2 YSYEKL, per germline. V was shortened by 1 base and J by 7 bases, with 5 bases between the two germline ends. CDR3 nucleotides: TGCGCCAGCAGCCAAGCAAGGAATGAGCAGTTCTTC. Translating it yields CASSQARNEQFF.

V is TRBV27 and J is TRBJ1-3; 7 bases are shared with TRBD1. Germline-derived CDR1 and CDR2 are MNHEY and SMNVEV (reference sequence). With V trimmed by 7 bases and J by 2 bases, 2 bases remained unmatched. The CDR3 extends over 13 amino acids. In nucleotides, the CDR3 is TGTGCCAGCAAGACAGGGCCTGGAAACACCATATATTTT. It translates to CASKTGPGNTIYF.

The gene calls are TRBV10-2 and TRBJ2-4; 7 positions match TRBD1. Germline CDR1 reads WSHSY; CDR2 reads SAAADI. With V trimmed by 8 bases and J by 0 bases, 4 bases remained unmatched. This CDR3 is built from 14 residues. The CDR3 region is CASSGGPAKNIQYF. The CDR3 DNA is TGCGCCAGCTCAGGGGGACCAGCCAAAAACATTCAGTACTTC.

In DNA, the CDR3 is TGTGCCAGCAGCCCGAACAGGGTGAATTCACCCCTCCACTTT. Amino acids: CASSPNRVNSPLHF. The V call is TRBV7-6, the J call TRBJ1-6, with D possibly TRBD1 on 6 matching bases. Germline assignment: CDR1 SGHVS and CDR2 FNYEAQ. The length of the CDR3 is 14 residues. V gave up 5 bases and J gave up 7 bases, with 12 bases separating them.

The genes are TRBV7-6 and TRBJ2-3; perhaps TRBD1 as D (6 bases). CDR3 length equals 17 residues. The V end was cut by 2 bases, the J end by 3 bases, with 18 bases between. The germline V gene has CDR1 SGHVS and CDR2 FNYEAQ. The CDR3 nucleotides read TGTGCCAGCAGCTTATCCAGCAGGGGACCCCCTACAGATACGCAGTATTTT. Its protein is CASSLSSRGPPTDTQYF.

At least ten counts were recorded for this clonotype. The chain has TRBV7-2 and TRBJ2-1; D might be TRBD1 (6 bases). Germline V lookup: CDR1 SGHTA, CDR2 FQGNSA. The CDR3 is 14 amino acids. The germline V and J ends were trimmed by 5 bases and 5 bases, with 13 bases remaining between them. CDR3 sequence reads: CASSPRTGNNEQFF. As DNA, the CDR3 is TGTGCCAGCAGCCCCCGCACAGGGAACAATGAGCAGTTCTTC.

For this clonotype: A read error may produce the germline difference seen at one junction end. This chain connects TRBV19 to TRBJ1-1; D unresolved. The CDR3 covers 14 residues. In germline, CDR1 is LNHDA, CDR2 SQIVND (reference sequence). CDR3 DNA sequence: TGTGCCAGTAGTCTAGACCTCGGGGACACTGAAGCTTTCTTT. It yields the protein CASSLDLGDTEAFF.

The genes are TRBV10-3 and TRBJ1-3; D is undetermined. This CDR3 region has 13 residues. Germline lookup yields CDR1 ENHRY and CDR2 SYGVKD. Trimming left V 6 bases short and J 1 base short, with 7 bases between. In DNA form, the CDR3 reads TGTGCCATCAGCGCGAAATCTGGAAACACCATATATTTT. It translates to CAISAKSGNTIYF.

The rearrangement joins TRBV4-1 to TRBJ1-1; maybe TRBD1 (6 bases). The germline gives CDR1 MGHRA, CDR2 YSYEKL. This CDR3 comprises 13 residues. The ends were cut back, 3 bases at V and 6 bases at J, with 11 bases in the middle. The DNA of the CDR3 is TGCGCCAGCAGCCAGGGGCAGGGGTCTGAAGCTTTCTTT. Its translation: CASSQGQGSEAFF.

V gene TRBV13 combines with J gene TRBJ1-1; no definite D call. The CDR3 is 12 residues long. V shed 5 bases and J shed 8 bases, with 12 bases lying between them. The germline CDR1 and CDR2 sequences are PRHDT and FYEKMQ (reference sequence). The CDR3 sequence is CASSHTWGEAFF. The DNA of the CDR3 is TGTGCCAGCAGCCACACTTGGGGAGAAGCTTTCTTT.

This clonotype was recorded a few times. CDR3 residues: CASSLTEGSLRGQYF. The CDR3 region has the DNA TGTGCCAGCAGCTTAACGGAGGGTTCCTTACGAGGGCAGTACTTC. V is TRBV7-6 and J is TRBJ2-7, with D maybe TRBD2 (6 bases). With 2 bases removed from V and 9 bases from J, the gap between germline ends came to 20 bases. Germline V CDR1 and CDR2: SGHVS, FNYEAQ. The CDR3 contains 15 residues.

The rearrangement joins TRBV20-1 to TRBJ2-4; D ambiguous. The CDR3 extends over 14 amino acids. V lost 0 bases to trimming and J lost 0 bases, with 6 bases between them. In germline, CDR1 is DFQATT, CDR2 SNEGSKA (reference sequence). CDR3 DNA sequence: TGCAGTGCTAGAGATCCCAGAGCCAAAAACATTCAGTACTTC. Protein sequence: CSARDPRAKNIQYF.

The genes are TRBV19 and TRBJ1-6; D is perhaps TRBD1 (6 bases). CDR3 size: 16 residues. The germline CDR1 and CDR2 sequences are LNHDA and SQIVND (reference sequence). Trimming shortened V by 4 bases and J by 5 bases, and 15 bases separated the two germline ends. DNA of the CDR3: TGTGCCAGTAGTAGGGGACACCTAGGTGATAATTCACCCCTCCACTTT. Protein product: CASSRGHLGDNSPLHF. Together with reference TRBV19 and TRBJ1-6, the CDR3 gives the full variable domain: DGGITQSPKYLFRKEGQNVTLSCEQNLNHDAMYWYRQDPGQGLRLIYYSQIVNDFQKGDIAEGYSVSREKKESFPLTVTSAQKNPTAFYLCASSRGHLGDNSPLHFGNGTRLTVT.

The V call is TRBV11-1, the J call TRBJ2-2; D remains ambiguous. The length of the CDR3 is 13 residues. Trimming took off 4 bases at V and 7 bases at J, with 10 bases between the two ends. The V gene's germline CDR1 is SGHAT and CDR2 FQDESV (reference sequence). The CDR3 nucleotides read TGTGCCAGCAGCTACCGGACCGACGGGGAGCTGTTTTTT. This codes for CASSYRTDGELFF.

This clonotype was counted only a few times. The chain uses TRBV4-1 and TRBJ2-4, with 10 positions matching TRBD2. The junction had 9 bases not matched to a gene; V was cut back by 1 base and J by 6 bases. The CDR3 is 17 amino acids. CDR1 is MGHRA, CDR2 YSYEKL, per germline. CDR3 nucleotide sequence: TGCGCCAGCAGCCAAGGAGCAGCGGGAGGGCCGGGAAACATTCAGTACTTC. This sequence encodes CASSQGAAGGPGNIQYF.

The chain has TRBV28 and TRBJ2-3, with D possibly TRBD2 on 6 matching bases. V was pared by 4 bases and J by 3 bases, with 17 bases between. The length of the CDR3 is 16 residues. Germline V gives CDR1 MDHEN, CDR2 SYDVKM. The CDR3 sequence is CASSSRDFSETDTQYF. CDR3 DNA sequence: TGTGCCAGCAGTTCCCGGGACTTTAGCGAAACAGATACGCAGTATTTT.

V gene TRBV11-2 combines with J gene TRBJ2-7, with 9 bases fitting TRBD2. Losses at the gene ends were 1 base for V and 6 bases for J; bases not matched to a gene: 4. CDR3 length: 14 residues. Germline CDR1 is SGHAT and CDR2 is FQNNGV. CDR3 coding DNA: TGTGCCAGCAGCTTAGTTGCGGGGGGGCCCGAGCAGTACTTC. Translated, it gives CASSLVAGGPEQYF. Full variable domain (outside the CDR3, taken from reference TRBV11-2 and TRBJ2-7): EAGVAQSPRYKIIEKRQSVAFWCNPISGHATLYWYQQILGQGPKLLIQFQNNGVVDDSQLPKDRFSAERLKGVDSTLKIQPAKLEDSAVYLCASSLVAGGPEQYFGPGTRLTVT.

This sequence joins TRBV4-1 and TRBJ1-4; possible D gene TRBD1, 6 bases. The CDR3 extends over 13 amino acids. Germline V gene data show CDR1 as MGHRA and CDR2 as YSYEKL. Trimming removed 8 bases at V and 14 bases at J, with 21 bases between. The CDR3 nucleotides are TGCGCCAGCTCCGTCTACGAATCGGACAGTCTGTTTTTT. This sequence encodes CASSVYESDSLFF.

This clonotype has just a few counts. The J gene is TRBJ2-2, the V gene TRBV7-2, with D hard to call. Germline loops: CDR1 SGHTA, CDR2 FQGNSA. With 2 bases removed from V and 4 bases from J, the gap between germline ends came to 14 bases. The CDR3 is made up of 16 amino acids. The CDR3 is CASSLSLAMGTGELFF. CDR3 in DNA: TGTGCCAGCAGCTTAAGTCTTGCGATGGGCACCGGGGAGCTGTTTTTT.

This clonotype was seen a single time. The chain links TRBV29-1 to TRBJ2-3; the D is unclear. V was cut by 4 bases and J by 1 base, with 9 bases left in between. The CDR3 covers 13 residues. Germline V CDR1 and CDR2: SQVTM, ANQGSEA. The CDR3 reads CSVGGAGTDTQYF. CDR3 nucleotide sequence: TGCAGCGTTGGTGGCGCGGGCACAGATACGCAGTATTTT.

This clonotype was seen more than once but under ten times. V gene TRBV6-5 combines with J gene TRBJ2-2; TRBD1 aligns across 7 bases. Germline CDR1 is MNHEY and CDR2 is SVGAGI. The CDR3 length is 16 residues. Trimming took 10 bases from V and 3 from J; bases not matched to a gene: 14. The CDR3 reads CATRPSTGPHTGELFF. CDR3 in DNA: TGTGCCACCAGACCCTCGACAGGGCCTCACACCGGGGAGCTGTTTTTT.

This clonotype was seen a few times. This chain joins TRBV7-2 and TRBJ2-7; no reliable D call. Germline V gene lookup returns CDR1 SGHTA and CDR2 FQGNSA. The CDR3 covers 13 residues. V was clipped by 10 bases and J by 0 bases, with 13 bases between them. The CDR3 reads CATHRVASYEQYF. In DNA, the CDR3 is TGTGCCACCCACCGGGTCGCCTCCTACGAGCAGTACTTC. Full variable domain (rest looked up from reference TRBV7-2 and TRBJ2-7): GAGVSQSPSNKVTEKGKDVELRCDPISGHTALYWYRQSLGQGLEFLIYFQGNSAPDKSGLPSDRFSAERTGGSVSTLTIQRTQQEDSAVYLCATHRVASYEQYFGPGTRLTVT.

The rearrangement joins TRBV7-6 to TRBJ1-4; D uncertain. There are 14 residues in the CDR3. V gave up 5 bases and J gave up 3 bases, with 10 bases separating them. Germline CDR1 is SGHVS and CDR2 is FNYEAQ. In nucleotides, the CDR3 is TGTGCCAGCAGCCACTACGGGTCTAATGAAAAACTGTTTTTT. It translates to CASSHYGSNEKLFF.

The genes are TRBV20-1 and TRBJ1-6, with D maybe TRBD1 (5 bases). This CDR3 region has 15 residues. V was trimmed by 6 bases and J by 9 bases, leaving 21 bases between them. CDR1 is DFQATT, CDR2 SNEGSKA, per germline (reference sequence). The CDR3 DNA is TGCAGTGCGCCCAGCGGGGGTTTATTGGGTTCACCCCTCCACTTT. Its protein product is CSAPSGGLLGSPLHF.

This clonotype was picked up a small number of times. The V and J genes are TRBV5-1 and TRBJ2-3; D perhaps matches TRBD2 (6 bases). V shed 3 bases and J shed 4 bases, with 18 bases lying between them. The CDR3 totals 16 residues. Germline V CDR1 and CDR2: SGHRS, YFSETQ. CDR3 amino acids: CASSWGDPGLPDTQYF. CDR3 bases: TGCGCCAGCAGCTGGGGGGACCCGGGGCTCCCAGATACGCAGTATTTT.